These 5 T cell receptor beta chains share one sample of origin, sequenced in a study of blood T cell repertoires in COVID-19. TCRdb keeps only in-frame clones here, not all; method: immunoSEQ multiplex PCR. The table lists about 250,000 clones, 81% of them singletons. Sequencing was carried out using peripheral blood. The receptor set was obtained from a woman at least 80 years old with acute or convalescent COVID-19.

The CDR3 nucleotides are TGTGCCACAACCAGGGGGGACGGCGCAACTAATGAAAAACTGTTTTTT. It yields the protein CATTRGDGATNEKLFF. V gene TRBV15 combines with J gene TRBJ1-4, with 7 positions matching TRBD1. Trimming cost V 9 bases and J 0 bases; bases outside gene matches: 10. CDR3 size: 16 residues. Looked up from germline, CDR1 is LNHNV and CDR2 is YYDKDF (reference sequence).

J is TRBJ1-2 and V is TRBV3-1 (or the pseudogene TRBV3-2); D ambiguous. Germline-derived CDR1 and CDR2 are LGHDT and YNNKEL (reference sequence). V was pared by 5 bases and J by 5 bases, with 6 bases between. This CDR3 has 11 amino acids. The CDR3 DNA reads as TGTGCCAGCAGCACAGAGTATGGCTACACCTTC. This encodes CASSTEYGYTF.

The J gene is TRBJ1-5, the V gene TRBV28, with 9 bases aligning to TRBD1. Germline V gene sequence: CDR1 MDHEN, CDR2 SYDVKM. The CDR3 contains 17 residues. Unmatched junction bases numbered 13, after V lost 4 bases and J lost 6 bases. The CDR3 bases are TGTGCCAGCAGTTCCCCAACGACAGGGGGGGCGCGTCAGCCCCAGCATTTT. It encodes CASSSPTTGGARQPQHF.

This rearrangement joins TRBV30 to TRBJ1-6; tentative D call: TRBD1 (5 bases). There are 14 residues in the CDR3. Deletions cut 2 bases from V and 7 bases from J, with 12 bases between. Germline V gene data show CDR1 as GTSNPN and CDR2 as SVGIG (reference sequence). The CDR3 is CAWSPVAGNSPLHF. In DNA form, the CDR3 reads TGTGCCTGGAGTCCAGTGGCAGGGAATTCACCCCTCCACTTT. Drawing the rest from reference TRBV30 and TRBJ1-6, the complete variable domain is SQTIHQWPATLVQPVGSPLSLECTVEGTSNPNLYWYRQAAGRGLQLLFYSVGIGQISSEVPQNLSASRPQDRQFILSSKKLLLSDSGFYLCAWSPVAGNSPLHFGNGTRLTVT.

Only a few counts were recorded for this clone. The V and J genes are TRBV21-1 and TRBJ2-1; TRBD2, the D gene given by the table, was not confirmed from the DNA. TRBV21-1 is classified as a pseudogene. The CDR3 contains 17 residues. The DNA of the CDR3 is TGTGCCAGCAGCACGCCTAGCGGTAGGTTGTCCTACAATGAGCAGTTCTTC. It encodes CASSTPSGRLSYNEQFF.